This T cell receptor (beta chain) was retrieved from a study of OX40 agonist ivuxolimab in advanced cancers. Study-wide background: The treatment was a fully human IgG2 OX40 agonist, ivuxolimab. Those treated in dose escalation had hepatocellular carcinoma, melanoma, renal cell cancer or head and neck cancer. Regarding the study as a whole: Clonal expansion was seen in CD4+ and CD8+ blood T cells by week 6 at 0.1 to 3.0 mg/kg. On average, CD8+ T cells showed a greater number of expanded clones than CD4+.

Concerning this clone itself: No antigen is known for it.

The repertoire was sequenced with immunoSEQ multiplex PCR; TCRdb's copy has only in-frame clones and lacks some. The sample has under 25,000 clones, 80% to 90% seen once. The CDR3 has 14 amino acids. Germline V gene lookup returns CDR1 KGHSH and CDR2 LQKENI. The V end lost 2 bases, the J end lost 7 bases, and 11 bases lay between the germline ends. This sequence was found in an adult with an advanced solid tumor such as melanoma, head and neck, liver or kidney cancer. Sequenced material: CD4+ or CD8+ T cells sorted from blood, taken in a trial of the OX40 agonist ivuxolimab. The V call is TRBV18, the J call TRBJ2-2; D uncertain. This chain's CDR3 is CASSPGTLGGELFF. DNA of the CDR3: TGTGCCAGCTCACCAGGCACCCTCGGCGGGGAGCTGTTTTTT.